This TCR beta chain was documented in a study of lymphopenia after photon versus proton radiotherapy. Study-wide results and caveats: Photon-treated patients lost naive T cells and TCR diversity; proton-treated stayed stable. Survival link was tested only in deceased patients; proton benefit remains a possibility. Oligoclonal CD8+ Temra expansion after nadir drove photon patients' diversity drop.

Libraries were prepared by immunoSEQ multiplex PCR; TCRdb keeps only in-frame clonotypes and omits some of them. The data contain approximately 45,000 clones, about 85% of them singletons. To note about this clone: Its antigen remains unidentified.

This CDR3 comprises 16 residues. The V gene end was trimmed by 2 bases and the J gene end by 0 bases; junction bases not matched to a gene: 3. CDR1 is SGHAT and CDR2 is FQNNGV in the germline V gene. The genes are TRBV11-2 and TRBJ2-3; 9 positions agree with TRBD2. The sequences come from peripheral blood, collected from a patient treated with photon-based radiotherapy. The sequence came from a man aged 35 to 55 with gastric cancer. For the CDR3, the DNA is TGTGCCAGCAGCTTATTTAGCGGGGGTAGCACAGATACGCAGTATTTT. Amino acid sequence: CASSLFSGGSTDTQYF.